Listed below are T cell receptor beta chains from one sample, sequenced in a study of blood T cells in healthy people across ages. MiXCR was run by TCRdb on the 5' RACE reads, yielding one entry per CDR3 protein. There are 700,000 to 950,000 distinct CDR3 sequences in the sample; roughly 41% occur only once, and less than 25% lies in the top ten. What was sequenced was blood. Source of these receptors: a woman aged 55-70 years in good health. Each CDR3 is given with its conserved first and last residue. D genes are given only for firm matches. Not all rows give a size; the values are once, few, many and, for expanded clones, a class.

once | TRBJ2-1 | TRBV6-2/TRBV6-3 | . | TGTGCCAGCAGCCTACCGACTCCTGAGCAGTTCTTC | CASSLPTPEQFF
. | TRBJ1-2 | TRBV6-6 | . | TGTGCCAGCAGGACCAGAGCGGGCTACACCTTC | CASRTRAGYTF
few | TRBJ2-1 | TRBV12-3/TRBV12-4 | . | TGTGCCAGCAGTTCCACAGGGAGTGAGCAGTTCTTC | CASSSTGSEQFF
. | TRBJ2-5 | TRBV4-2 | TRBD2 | TGTGCCAGCAGCGCCGAGGGTGCTAGCGGTTACCAAGAGACCCAGTACTTC | CASSAEGASGYQETQYF
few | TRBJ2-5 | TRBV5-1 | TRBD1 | TGCGCCAGCAGCTTGTCGGGACAGCAAGAGACCCAGTACTTC | CASSLSGQQETQYF
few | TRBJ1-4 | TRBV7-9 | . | TGTGCCAGCAGCGTTTATAGGGATCGGGATGAAAAACTGTTTTTT | CASSVYRDRDEKLFF
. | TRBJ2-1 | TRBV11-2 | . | TGTGCCAGCAGTCCTAGTTTGGGAGCCTCCTACAATGAGCAGTTCTTC | CASSPSLGASYNEQFF
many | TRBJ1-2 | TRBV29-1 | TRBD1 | TGCAGCGTTGATGGGGGCGTTAGGACAGGGAGAAACTATGGCTACACCTTC | CSVDGGVRTGRNYGYTF
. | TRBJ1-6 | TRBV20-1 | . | TGCAGTGCCCGACCCGGGTCCGGTTCACCCCTCCACTTT | CSARPGSGSPLHF
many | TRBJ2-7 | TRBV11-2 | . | TGTGCCAGCAGCCCCCCGTCCCTGGGGCTGTACGAGCAGTACTTC | CASSPPSLGLYEQYF
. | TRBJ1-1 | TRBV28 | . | TGTGCCAGCAGTATTGGGGGGGACGGTATGAACACTGAAGCTTTCTTT | CASSIGGDGMNTEAFF
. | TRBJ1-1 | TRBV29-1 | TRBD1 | TGCAGCGTTGTGTTGCAGGGGGCCACTGAAGCTTTCTTT | CSVVLQGATEAFF
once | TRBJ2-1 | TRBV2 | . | TGTGCCAGCAGTGAAGAGTGGGCGAATGAGCAGTTCTTC | CASSEEWANEQFF
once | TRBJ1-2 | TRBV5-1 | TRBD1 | TGCGTCAGCAGCTTGGACAGGGGAAACTATGGCTACACCTTC | CVSSLDRGNYGYTF
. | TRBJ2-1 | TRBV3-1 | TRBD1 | TGTGCCAGCAGCCTGCCGGGACAGGGGGCAGGAGAGCAGTTCTTC | CASSLPGQGAGEQFF
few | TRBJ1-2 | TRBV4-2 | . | TGTGCCAGCAGCCAAGAGGCGACAGAAGTTTTCTATGGCTACACCTTC | CASSQEATEVFYGYTF
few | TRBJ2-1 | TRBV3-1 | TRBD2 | TGTGCCAGCAGGGCTAACGGACTAGCGGGATACAATGAGCAGTTCTTC | CASRANGLAGYNEQFF
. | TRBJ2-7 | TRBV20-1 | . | TGCAGTGCTAGGGTCGGGTCCAGAACCTACGAGCAGTACTTC | CSARVGSRTYEQYF
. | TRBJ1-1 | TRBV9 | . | TGTGCCAGCAGCCCCCAGTCAGTCAAGACTGAAGCTTTCTTT | CASSPQSVKTEAFF
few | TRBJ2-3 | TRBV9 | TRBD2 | TGTGCCAGCAGCGTAGGTGGTAGCGGGAGCGGGGATACGCAGTATTTT | CASSVGGSGSGDTQYF
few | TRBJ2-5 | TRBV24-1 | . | TGTGCCACCAGTGATTCGGGGACGCAAGAGACCCAGTACTTC | CATSDSGTQETQYF
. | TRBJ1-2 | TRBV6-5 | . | TGTGCCAGCACTCGAAAGCAGGGTGGAAACTATGGCTACACCTTC | CASTRKQGGNYGYTF
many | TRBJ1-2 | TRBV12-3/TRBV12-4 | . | TGTGCCAGCAGTCCACTCCGGGACTCATATGGCTACACCTTC | CASSPLRDSYGYTF
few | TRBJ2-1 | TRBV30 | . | TGTGCCTTTAACCGGGACTCCCAGGAGCAGTTCTTC | CAFNRDSQEQFF
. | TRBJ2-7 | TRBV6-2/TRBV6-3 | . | TGTGCCGGCAGTTACCATAGGGGGGAGCAGTACTTC | CAGSYHRGEQYF
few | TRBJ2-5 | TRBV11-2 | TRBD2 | TGTGCCAGCAGCTTAGAACTAGCGGTACAAGAGACCCAGTACTTC | CASSLELAVQETQYF
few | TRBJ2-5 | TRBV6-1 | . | TGTGCCAGCAGTGAATTGAGCGGCGGGACCCAGTACTTC | CASSELSGGTQYF
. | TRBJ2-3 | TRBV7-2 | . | TGTGCCAGCAGCCCACAGGTAGATACGCGGTATTTT | CASSPQVDTRYF
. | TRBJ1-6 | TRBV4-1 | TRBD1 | TGCGCCAGCAGCCAAGAACGCGGGGACAGTAACAATTCACCCCTCCACTTT | CASSQERGDSNNSPLHF
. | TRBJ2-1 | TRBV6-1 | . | TGTGCCAGCAGTCGAACCCATCTGGGAGTTTTATCTTACAATGAGCAGTTCTTC | CASSRTHLGVLSYNEQFF
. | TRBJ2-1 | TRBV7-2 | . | TGTGCCAGCAGCTTAGTAGCTGGGGAGACCCAGTTCTTC | CASSLVAGETQFF
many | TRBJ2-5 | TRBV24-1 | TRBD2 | TGTGCCACCAGTGATTACGGGACTGGGGGGGGAGAGACCCAGTACTTC | CATSDYGTGGGETQYF
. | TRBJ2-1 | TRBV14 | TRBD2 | TGTGCCAGCAGCCAGCTCGGACTAGCGGGGGACGAGCAGTTCTTC | CASSQLGLAGDEQFF
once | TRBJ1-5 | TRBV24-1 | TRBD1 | TGTGCCACCAGTGACCGGGACAGGGGTAGCAATCAGCCCCAGCATTTT | CATSDRDRGSNQPQHF
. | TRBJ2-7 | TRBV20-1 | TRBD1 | TGCAGTGCTAGAGCGGGACAGGCCTACGAGCAGTACTTC | CSARAGQAYEQYF